This TCR beta chain was retrieved from a study of blood T cell repertoires in COVID-19. About the research overall: Sources were T cells, B-cell-depleted T cells, or PBMCs; the material itself was cDNA or gDNA.

The germline V gene encodes CDR1 SGHRS and CDR2 YFSETQ. J lost 4 bases, V lost 4 bases, and 11 bases had no gene match. This CDR3 has 16 amino acids. Under the authors' procedure: Amplification from reference gene primers served as the basis for estimated nucleated cell counts. Clones were sequenced by immunoSEQ multiplex PCR, and TCRdb holds only the in-frame ones, with some missing. V, J and clone size derive from that table, while D and trimming were established from the DNA sequence. The table shows about 180,000 clones, with 70% to 90% occurring only once. Sequencing input: peripheral blood. The sequence was collected from a man between 60 and 75 years old with acute or convalescent COVID-19. The chain has TRBV5-1 and TRBJ2-5; 9 bases agree with TRBD1. The CDR3 sequence: CASSIGTGIGLETQYF. The CDR3 DNA follows: TGCGCCAGCAGCATCGGGACAGGGATCGGACTAGAGACCCAGTACTTC.